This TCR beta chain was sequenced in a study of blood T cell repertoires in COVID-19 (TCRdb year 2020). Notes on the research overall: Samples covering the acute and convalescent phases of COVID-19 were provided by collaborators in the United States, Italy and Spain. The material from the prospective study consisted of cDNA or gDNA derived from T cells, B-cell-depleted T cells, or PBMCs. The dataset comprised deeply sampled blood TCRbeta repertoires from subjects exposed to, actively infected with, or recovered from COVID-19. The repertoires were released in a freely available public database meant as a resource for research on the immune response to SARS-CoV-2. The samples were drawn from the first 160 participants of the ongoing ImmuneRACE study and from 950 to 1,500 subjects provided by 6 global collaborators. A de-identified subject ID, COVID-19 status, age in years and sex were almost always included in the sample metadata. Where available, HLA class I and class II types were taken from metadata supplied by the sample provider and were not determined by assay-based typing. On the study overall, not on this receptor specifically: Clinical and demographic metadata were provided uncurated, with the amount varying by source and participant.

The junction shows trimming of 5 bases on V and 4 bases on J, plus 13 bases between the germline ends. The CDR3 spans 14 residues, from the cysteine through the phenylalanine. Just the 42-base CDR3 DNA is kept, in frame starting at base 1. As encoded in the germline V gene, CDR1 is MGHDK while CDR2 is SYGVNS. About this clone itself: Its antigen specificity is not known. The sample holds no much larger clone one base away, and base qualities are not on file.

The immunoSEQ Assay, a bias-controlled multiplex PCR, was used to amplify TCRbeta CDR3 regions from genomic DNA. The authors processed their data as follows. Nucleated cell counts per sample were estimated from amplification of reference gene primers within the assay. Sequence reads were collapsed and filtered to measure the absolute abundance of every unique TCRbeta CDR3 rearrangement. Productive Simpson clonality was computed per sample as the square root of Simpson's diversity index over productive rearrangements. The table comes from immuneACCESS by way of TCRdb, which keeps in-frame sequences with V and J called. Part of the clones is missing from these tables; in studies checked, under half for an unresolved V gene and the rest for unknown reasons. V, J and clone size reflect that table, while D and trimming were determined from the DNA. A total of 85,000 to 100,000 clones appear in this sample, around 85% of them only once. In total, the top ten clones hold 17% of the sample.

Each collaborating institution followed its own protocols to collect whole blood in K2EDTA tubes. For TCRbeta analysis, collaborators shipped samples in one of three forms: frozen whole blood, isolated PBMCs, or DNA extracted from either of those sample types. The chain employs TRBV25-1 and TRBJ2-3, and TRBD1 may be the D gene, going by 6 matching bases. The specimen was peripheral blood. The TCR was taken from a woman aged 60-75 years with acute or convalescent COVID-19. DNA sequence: TGTGCCAGCAGTCGTCCCGGGACATCAGATACGCAGTATTTT. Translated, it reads CASSRPGTSDTQYF.